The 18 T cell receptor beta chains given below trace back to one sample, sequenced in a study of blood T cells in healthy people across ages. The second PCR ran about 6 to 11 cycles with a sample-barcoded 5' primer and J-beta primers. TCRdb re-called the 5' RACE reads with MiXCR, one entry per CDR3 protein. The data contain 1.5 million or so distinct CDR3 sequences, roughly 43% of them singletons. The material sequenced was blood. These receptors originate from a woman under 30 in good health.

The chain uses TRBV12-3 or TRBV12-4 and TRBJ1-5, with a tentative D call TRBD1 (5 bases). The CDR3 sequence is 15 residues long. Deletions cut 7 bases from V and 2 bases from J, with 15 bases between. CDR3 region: CASTSWGRGNQPQHF. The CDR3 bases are TGTGCCAGCACCTCCTGGGGCAGAGGCAATCAGCCCCAGCATTTT.

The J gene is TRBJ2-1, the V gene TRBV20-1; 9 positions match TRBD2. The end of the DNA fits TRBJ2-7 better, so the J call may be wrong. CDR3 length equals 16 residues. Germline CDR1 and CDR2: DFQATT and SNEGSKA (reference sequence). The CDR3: CSVAASGAHLQDEQYF. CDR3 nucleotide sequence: TGCAGTGTTGCGGCTAGCGGGGCGCATTTGCAGGATGAGCAGTACTTC.

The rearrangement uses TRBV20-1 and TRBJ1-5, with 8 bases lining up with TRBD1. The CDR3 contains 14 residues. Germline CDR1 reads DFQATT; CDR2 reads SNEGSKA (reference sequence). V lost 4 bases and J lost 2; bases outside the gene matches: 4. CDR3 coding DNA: TGCAGTGCTAATGGACAGGGCGGCAATCAGCCCCAGCATTTT. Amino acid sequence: CSANGQGGNQPQHF.

The DNA for the CDR3 is TGTGCCAGCAGCTTAGGTGTGGACAGGAGCACAGATACGCAGTATTTT. This encodes CASSLGVDRSTDTQYF. V and J are TRBV7-2 and TRBJ2-3, with 7 bases matching TRBD1. Germline loops: CDR1 SGHTA, CDR2 FQGNSA. This CDR3 region has 16 residues. V lost 1 base and J lost 0; bases outside the gene matches: 4.

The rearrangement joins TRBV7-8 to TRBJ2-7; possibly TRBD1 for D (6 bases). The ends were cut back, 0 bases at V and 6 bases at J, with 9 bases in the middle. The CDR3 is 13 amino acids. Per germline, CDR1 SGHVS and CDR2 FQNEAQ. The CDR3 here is CASSLAPRGEQYF. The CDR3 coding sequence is TGTGCCAGCAGCTTAGCTCCCAGGGGCGAGCAGTACTTC. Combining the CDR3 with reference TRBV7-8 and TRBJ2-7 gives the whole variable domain GAGVSQSPRYKVAKRGQDVALRCDPISGHVSLFWYQQALGQGPEFLTYFQNEAQLDKSGLPSDRFFAERPEGSVSTLKIQRTQQEDSAVYLCASSLAPRGEQYFGPGTRLTVT.

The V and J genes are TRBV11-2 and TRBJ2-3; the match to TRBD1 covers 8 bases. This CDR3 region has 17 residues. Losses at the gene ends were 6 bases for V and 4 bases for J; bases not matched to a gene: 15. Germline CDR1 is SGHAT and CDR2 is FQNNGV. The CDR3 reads CASRSIRSRGPSDTQYF. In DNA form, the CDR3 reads TGTGCCAGCAGGTCGATAAGGTCCAGGGGGCCGTCAGATACGCAGTATTTT.

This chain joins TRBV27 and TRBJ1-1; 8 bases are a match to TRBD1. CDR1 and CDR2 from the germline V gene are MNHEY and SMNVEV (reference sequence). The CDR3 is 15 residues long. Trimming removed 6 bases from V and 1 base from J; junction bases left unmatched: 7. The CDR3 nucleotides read TGTGCCAGCAGCATACGGGACAGGTGGAACACTGAAGCTTTCTTT. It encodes CASSIRDRWNTEAFF.

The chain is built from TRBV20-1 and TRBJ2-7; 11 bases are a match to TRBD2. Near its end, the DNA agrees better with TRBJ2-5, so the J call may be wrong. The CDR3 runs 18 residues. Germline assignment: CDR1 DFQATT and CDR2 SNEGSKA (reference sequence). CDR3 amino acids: CSARRGLAGGLIGETQYF. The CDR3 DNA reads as TGCAGTGCTAGGAGGGGCCTAGCGGGAGGTTTGATTGGAGAGACCCAGTACTTC.

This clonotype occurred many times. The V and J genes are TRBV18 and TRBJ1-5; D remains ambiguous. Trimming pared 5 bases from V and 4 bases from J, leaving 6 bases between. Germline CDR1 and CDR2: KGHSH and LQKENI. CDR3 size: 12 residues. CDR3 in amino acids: CASSTGNQPQHF. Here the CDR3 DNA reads TGTGCCAGCTCAACGGGAAATCAGCCCCAGCATTTT.

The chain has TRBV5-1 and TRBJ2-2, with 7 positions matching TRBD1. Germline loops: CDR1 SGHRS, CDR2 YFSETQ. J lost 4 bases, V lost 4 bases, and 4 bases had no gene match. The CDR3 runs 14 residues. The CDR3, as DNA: TGCGCCAGCAGCCCGGGACAGTTCACCGGGGAGCTGTTTTTT. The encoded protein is CASSPGQFTGELFF.

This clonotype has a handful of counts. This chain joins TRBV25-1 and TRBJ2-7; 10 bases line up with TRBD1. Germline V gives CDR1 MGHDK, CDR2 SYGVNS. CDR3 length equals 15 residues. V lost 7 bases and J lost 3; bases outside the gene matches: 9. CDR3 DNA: TGTGCCAGCACCGAAAACCGGGACAGGGGCTACGAGCAGTACTTC. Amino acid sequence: CASTENRDRGYEQYF.

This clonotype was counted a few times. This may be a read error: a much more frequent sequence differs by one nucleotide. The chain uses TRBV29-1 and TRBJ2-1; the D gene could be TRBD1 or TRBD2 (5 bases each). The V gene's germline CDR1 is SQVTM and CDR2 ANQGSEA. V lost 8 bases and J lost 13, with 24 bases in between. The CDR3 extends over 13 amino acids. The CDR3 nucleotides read TGCAGCCTCTCGAGGAACTTGGGGGAGACCCAGTTCTTC. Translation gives CSLSRNLGETQFF.

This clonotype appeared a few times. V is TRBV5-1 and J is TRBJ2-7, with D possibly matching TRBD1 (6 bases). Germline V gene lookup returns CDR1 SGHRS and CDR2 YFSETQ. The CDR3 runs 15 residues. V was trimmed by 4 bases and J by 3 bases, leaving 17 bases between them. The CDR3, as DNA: TGCGCCAGCAGCCCGGCCGGGACATCTCTCTACGAGCAGTACTTC. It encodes CASSPAGTSLYEQYF.

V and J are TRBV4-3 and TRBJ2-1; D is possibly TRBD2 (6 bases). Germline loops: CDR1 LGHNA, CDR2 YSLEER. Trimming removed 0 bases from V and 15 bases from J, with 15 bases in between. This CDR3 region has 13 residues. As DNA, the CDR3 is TGCGCCAGCAGCCAAGAAGCGGCGGGAATGGTGTTCTTC. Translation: CASSQEAAGMVFF.

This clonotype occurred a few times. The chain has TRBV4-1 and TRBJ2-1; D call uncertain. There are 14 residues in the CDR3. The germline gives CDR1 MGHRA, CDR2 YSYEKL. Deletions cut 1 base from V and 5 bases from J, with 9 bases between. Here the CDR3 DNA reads TGCGCCAGCAGCCAAGGGTATGGGGACAATGAGCAGTTCTTC. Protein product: CASSQGYGDNEQFF.

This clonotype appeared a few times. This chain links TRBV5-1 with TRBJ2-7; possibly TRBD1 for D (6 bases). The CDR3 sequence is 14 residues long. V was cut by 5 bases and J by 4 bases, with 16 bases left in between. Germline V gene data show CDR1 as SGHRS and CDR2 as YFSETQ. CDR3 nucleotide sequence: TGCGCCAGCAGGCCCTCAAAACAGGGTTACGAGCAGTACTTC. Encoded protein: CASRPSKQGYEQYF.

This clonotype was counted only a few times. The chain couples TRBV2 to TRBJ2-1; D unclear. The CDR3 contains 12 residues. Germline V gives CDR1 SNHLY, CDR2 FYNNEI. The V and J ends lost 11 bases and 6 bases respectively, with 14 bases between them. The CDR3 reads CALTSHPNEQFF. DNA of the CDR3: TGTGCCTTAACGAGTCACCCCAATGAGCAGTTCTTC.

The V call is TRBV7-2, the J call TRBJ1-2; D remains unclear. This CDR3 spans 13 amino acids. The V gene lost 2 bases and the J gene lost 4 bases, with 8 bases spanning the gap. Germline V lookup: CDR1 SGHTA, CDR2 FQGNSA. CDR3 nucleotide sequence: TGTGCCAGCAGCTTACCGCAGATCTATGGCTACACCTTC. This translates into CASSLPQIYGYTF. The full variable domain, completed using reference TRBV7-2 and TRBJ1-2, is GAGVSQSPSNKVTEKGKDVELRCDPISGHTALYWYRQSLGQGLEFLIYFQGNSAPDKSGLPSDRFSAERTGGSVSTLTIQRTQQEDSAVYLCASSLPQIYGYTFGSGTRLTVV.